This T cell receptor (beta chain) was sequenced during a study of cytotoxic CD8 clonotypes in ibrutinib-treated CLL (dated by TCRdb to the early 2020s). With respect to the entire study: The cohort was composed of 11 relapsed/refractory and roughly 16 treatment-naive patients; IGHV unmutated status was identified in fewer than 18 patients. All remission and progressive disease samples were collected while patients were still receiving ibrutinib. Cryopreserved peripheral blood mononuclear cells were obtained prior to treatment, at the time of response, and at either disease progression or sustained remission. An average of 255,043 productive templates and 94,082 productive rearrangements was obtained per sample. Longitudinal samples were available for about 30% of the roughly 86 trial participants. Samples at response were collected after a median of around twelve months of treatment, with a range of roughly 6 to 40 months. Partial responses were observed in 24 patients and complete responses in 2; after a median follow-up of around 68 months, remission was maintained in 15 or so patients and progression was observed in 12.

The investigation overall reported the following: Public clonotypes were rare and either contracted or stayed stable during treatment, and the rise in clonality at ibrutinib response reflected the expansion of private clonotypes. Lymph node repertoires were not examined, and the timing of sampling was not matched between patients in sustained remission and those whose disease progressed. Clonality increased at ibrutinib response, stayed stable in sustained remission, and fell back toward baseline at progression. At baseline, clonality was higher than in age-matched healthy donors and showed a strong correlation with circulating CD8+ T-cell counts.

This clone has only one observation. Its antigen has not been determined. Base qualities are not recorded, but no much larger clone differs from it by a single base. V and J are trimmed by 6 bases and 2 bases, and the gene matches miss 9 bases of the junction. Taken from the germline V gene (reference sequence), the CDR1 and CDR2 loops are SEHNR and FQNEAQ. From its cysteine to its phenylalanine, the CDR3 spans 15 amino acids. Only the CDR3 part of the read is kept: 45 bases, read in frame from the first base. Sample time point, as interpreted from the label and publication: 12 months on ibrutinib. For TCR beta library preparation, roughly 2.2 micrograms of genomic DNA was extracted from cryopreserved PBMCs. Longitudinal blood samples from CLL patients receiving ibrutinib monotherapy were subjected to high-throughput TCR beta sequencing. Patients were enrolled in a phase 2 open-label single-center ibrutinib monotherapy trial.

On a MiSeq, deep resolution sequencing aimed for a depth between 1 in 1 million and 1 in 200,000 T cells, with each clonotype covered 10x on average. The immunoSEQ hsTCRB Kit was used to generate the TCR beta libraries. In the paper's pipeline: The data were analyzed with ImmunoSEQ Analyzer and ImmunoSEQ Data Assistant, and V, D and J gene assignments followed IMGT definitions. Clonality was computed as one minus normalized Shannon entropy of productive rearrangement frequencies, ranging from 0 to 1. Only overrepresented clonotypes making up at least 0.05% of each patient's repertoire were included in the public clonotype analysis. Repertoires from approximately 12 age-matched healthy donors in immuneACCESS were used as clonality controls. Entries here come from immuneACCESS through TCRdb and include only in-frame sequences with V and J called. Some clones fail to appear in such tables; in the studies checked, an unresolved V gene covers under half of the shortfall, and the cause of the remainder is unknown. That table is the source of V, J and clone size, and D and trimming were worked out from the DNA. The sample data list some 140,000 clones, and around 90% of these were observed just once. Jointly, the top ten make up roughly 10% of the sample.

Sequenced here: PBMCs, sampled after 12 months of ibrutinib treatment. The origin of this receptor is a human donor with chronic lymphocytic leukemia. The chain employs TRBV7-9 and TRBJ2-7; 8 junctional bases match TRBD2. This receptor has the CDR3 CASRADAGGAYEQYF. The DNA is as follows: TGTGCCAGCAGGGCTGACGCGGGAGGCGCCTACGAGCAGTACTTC.